Listed below are T cell receptor beta chains from one sample, sequenced in a study of T cell clonotyping in hematopoietic cell transplantation. The protocol was immunoSEQ multiplex PCR, while the TCRdb copy is restricted to in-frame clones and leaves out a portion. The data show 70,000 or so clones, roughly 94% seen once. Sequencing was carried out using peripheral blood mononuclear cells. These receptors originate from a man aged 50 to 60 in good health. Some clones in this sample may be carry-over from other donors' samples. Both conserved end residues are part of each CDR3. A D gene is named only where the DNA matches it firmly. Clone size is not always given. Where it is, it says once, few, many or a class for expanded clones.

cdr3_nt,cdr3_aa,d_call,j_call,v_call,clone_size
TGTGCCAGCGGCAGGGGGCACGGAGGGGTGGACAAAGAAAAACTGTTTTTT,CASGRGHGGVDKEKLFF,TRBD1,TRBJ1-4,TRBV7-9,.
TGTGCCAGCAGTGAAGGGGGTCAACCCCAGCATTTT,CASSEGGQPQHF,.,TRBJ1-5,TRBV6-1,.
TGTGCCAGCAGTGGTCGGGCAACAGGGGGTAATTCACCCCTCCACTTT,CASSGRATGGNSPLHF,TRBD1,TRBJ1-6,TRBV2,.
TGTGCCTGGAGTGTGGGACAGGGGCTGGAAGAAAAACTGTTTTTT,CAWSVGQGLEEKLFF,TRBD1,TRBJ1-4,TRBV30,few
TGTGCCAGCAGCTTAGGGCAGGGGAGCACTGAAGCTTTCTTT,CASSLGQGSTEAFF,.,TRBJ1-1,TRBV7-2,.
TGTGCCAGCAGCACTAAAGGCGTTTACAATGAGCAGTTCTTC,CASSTKGVYNEQFF,.,TRBJ2-1,TRBV7-8,.
TGTGCCAGCAGTTACGGACAGGGGAGCTATGGCTACACCTTC,CASSYGQGSYGYTF,TRBD1,TRBJ1-2,TRBV28,.
TGTGCCAGTAGTATTCGACAGGGCGGTGGCTACGAGCAGTACTTC,CASSIRQGGGYEQYF,TRBD1,TRBJ2-7,TRBV19,.
TGTGCCATCGGTCGGACAGAAAATGAAAAACTGTTTTTT,CAIGRTENEKLFF,.,TRBJ1-4,TRBV10-3,.
TGTGCCAGCAGCGCCGATTTACTCTCCTACGAGCAGTACTTC,CASSADLLSYEQYF,.,TRBJ2-7,TRBV9,.
TGCGCCAGCAGCTCCTGGGACACAGACTACGAGCAGTACTTC,CASSSWDTDYEQYF,.,TRBJ2-7,TRBV5-1,.
TGCAGCGTTGGGACAGGGGTTGGAAACACCATATATTTT,CSVGTGVGNTIYF,TRBD1,TRBJ1-3,TRBV29-1,.
TGTGCCAGCAGCGTCCGCGGGGACTCCTACGAGCAGTACTTC,CASSVRGDSYEQYF,.,TRBJ2-7,TRBV7-9,.
TGTGCAAGTCGCCCGAACCGTGGGGGCGCGGATCAGCCCCAGCATTTT,CASRPNRGGADQPQHF,.,TRBJ1-5,TRBV12-2,.
TGTGCCAGCACCCCGGCGAGGGGCTATGGCTACACCTTC,CASTPARGYGYTF,.,TRBJ1-2,TRBV25-1,.
TGCGCCAGCAGCCAAGAAACGGGATACGAGCAGTACTTC,CASSQETGYEQYF,.,TRBJ2-7,TRBV4-1,.
TGTGCCAGCAGTTACTCGAGGCAGGGAGGCGGCTACACCTTC,CASSYSRQGGGYTF,.,TRBJ1-2,TRBV6-5,.
TGTGCCAGCAGTTACTCGGAGCATTTTTCATCAGATACGCAGTATTTT,CASSYSEHFSSDTQYF,.,TRBJ2-3,TRBV6-7,.
TGCAGCGTTGGGGGACAGGGTCCCACCGGGGAGCTGTTTTTT,CSVGGQGPTGELFF,TRBD1,TRBJ2-2,TRBV29-1,.
TGTGCCAGCAGAACATCGACAGGCTCCTACGAGCAGTACTTC,CASRTSTGSYEQYF,.,TRBJ2-7,TRBV7-2,.
TGTGCCAGCACCAACACCATACAGGACCAAGAGACCCAGTACTTC,CASTNTIQDQETQYF,.,TRBJ2-5,TRBV6-5,few
TGTGCCTGGAGGGGGACAGGCACTGAAGCTTTCTTT,CAWRGTGTEAFF,TRBD1,TRBJ1-1,TRBV30,.
TGCGCCAGCAGCATGACAGAAGCTAACTATGGCTACACCTTC,CASSMTEANYGYTF,.,TRBJ1-2,TRBV5-1,.
TGTGCCAGCAGTTACTGGGATCAGGGGGCTGAAGCTTTCTTT,CASSYWDQGAEAFF,TRBD1,TRBJ1-1,TRBV6-5,.
TGTGCCTGGATCCCTGGGGGTCGAGACAATGAGCAGTTCTTC,CAWIPGGRDNEQFF,.,TRBJ2-1,TRBV30,.
TGTGCCACCAAGTTATCGAGGCTTAGCACAGATACGCAGTATTTT,CATKLSRLSTDTQYF,.,TRBJ2-3,TRBV27,.
TGCGCCAGCACCGGACAGGGGGCACTTGGCTACACCTTC,CASTGQGALGYTF,TRBD1,TRBJ1-2,TRBV4-1,.
TGTGCCAGCAGCTTTATTAAGGGACTCGGGTACTTC,CASSFIKGLGYF,.,TRBJ2-7,TRBV7-2,.
TGTGCCAGCAGTGCCCCGGGACAGGGAAGGGAACAGCCCCAGCATTTT,CASSAPGQGREQPQHF,TRBD1,TRBJ1-5,TRBV2,.
TGTGCCAGCATGCCCCGGGACAGGGGACTAACAGATACGCAGTATTTT,CASMPRDRGLTDTQYF,TRBD1,TRBJ2-3,TRBV27,few
TGTGCCAGCAGCTTAGGAATTTTACGGGGGGACACAGATACGCAGTATTTT,CASSLGILRGDTDTQYF,TRBD2,TRBJ2-3,TRBV11-2,.
TGTGCCAGCAGTTACTCCCCAGGGAACACCGGGGAGCTGTTTTTT,CASSYSPGNTGELFF,.,TRBJ2-2,TRBV6-5,.
TGTGCCAGCAGCTTTACTACAGGGAAGTACGAGCAGTACTTC,CASSFTTGKYEQYF,.,TRBJ2-7,TRBV7-9,.
TGTGCCAGCAGCTTCGGGACAGTTCAAGAGACCCAGTACTTC,CASSFGTVQETQYF,TRBD1,TRBJ2-5,TRBV7-9,.
TGTGCCAGCAGCTTCGGATCGGGGGTAGACATTCAGTACTTC,CASSFGSGVDIQYF,.,TRBJ2-4,TRBV7-9,.
TGTGCCAGCAGAACTAGCGGCAACCTCTACGAGCAGTACTTC,CASRTSGNLYEQYF,TRBD2,TRBJ2-7,TRBV6-5,.
TGTGCCAGCAGCCAAGATTTGGGCGGGGAGCTGTTTTTT,CASSQDLGGELFF,.,TRBJ2-2,TRBV14,.
TGTGCCAGCAGTGGAGGGGACCTCAATCAGCCCCAGCATTTT,CASSGGDLNQPQHF,.,TRBJ1-5,TRBV6-1,.
TGTGCCAGCAATTCCCGGAGCACAGATACGCAGTATTTT,CASNSRSTDTQYF,.,TRBJ2-3,TRBV25-1,.
TGTGCCAGCGGCAGGGCGGCCTATGGCTACACCTTC,CASGRAAYGYTF,.,TRBJ1-2,TRBV6-1,.
TGTGCCAGCAGCTTAGCGCCGGGACAGGGATTTTCCTACGAGCAGTACTTC,CASSLAPGQGFSYEQYF,TRBD1,TRBJ2-7,TRBV7-6,.
TGTGCCATCAGTGAGGGGGTGAGTCAGCCCCAGCATTTT,CAISEGVSQPQHF,.,TRBJ1-5,TRBV10-3,.
TGTGCCTGGAGTGGGACAGGGCTCATGGCGGAAAAGTATTTT,CAWSGTGLMAEKYF,TRBD1,TRBJ2-3,TRBV30,.